Presented here are 15 T cell receptor beta chains from one specimen sequenced in a study of identical twins. TCRdb re-called the 5' RACE reads through MiXCR, storing one row per CDR3 protein. The sample holds 1.5 million to 2 million distinct CDR3 sequences, around 29% seen once. Sequencing input: cord blood. The receptors originated from a newborn girl in good health.

Worth noting for this clonotype: This may stem from a read error, because a much larger clone lies one nucleotide away. The chain links TRBV12-3 or TRBV12-4 to TRBJ2-1; 9 positions match TRBD2. The J call may be mistaken, given a closer DNA end match to TRBJ2-7. The CDR3 is 15 amino acids. For the CDR3, the DNA is TGTGCCAGCAGTTTCGGGACTAGCTCCTACAATGAGCAGTACTTC. Translating gives CASSFGTSSYNEQYF.

This clonotype was seen a handful of times. The rearrangement joins TRBV9 to TRBJ2-4, with 13 bases that match TRBD2. The CDR3 runs to 15 residues. Germline V lookup: CDR1 SGDLS, CDR2 YYNGEE. The V segment lost 4 bases and the J segment 8 bases; nucleotides outside the gene matches: 6. Here the CDR3 DNA reads TGTGCCAGCAGCACTAGCGGGAGGGCCGAGGACATTCAGTACTTC. It is translated as CASSTSGRAEDIQYF.

This chain connects TRBV21-1 to TRBJ1-4; no DNA check was done on the table's D call, TRBD1. TRBV21-1 is classified as a pseudogene. This CDR3 has 14 amino acids. The CDR3 protein is CASSHRAEHEKLFF. Written as DNA, the CDR3 is TGTGCCAGCAGCCACAGGGCGGAACATGAAAAACTGTTTTTT.

This clonotype was observed a handful of times. This may stem from a read error, because a much larger clone lies one nucleotide away. V gene TRBV20-1 combines with J gene TRBJ1-2; D is possibly TRBD1 (6 bases). Germline CDR1 DFQATT, CDR2 SNEGSKA (reference sequence). The V and J ends lost 0 bases and 4 bases respectively, with 9 bases between them. CDR3 length equals 13 residues. The CDR3 DNA reads as TGCAGTGCTAGAGAGGGCAGGGGCTATGGCTACACCTTC. It is translated as CSAREGRGYGYTF.

This clonotype was counted once. The chain couples TRBV10-3 to TRBJ1-4; 12 bases match TRBD1. Germline V gene lookup returns CDR1 ENHRY and CDR2 SYGVKD. The CDR3 runs to 15 residues. J gave up 8 bases and V 3 bases, and 4 bases lay outside the gene matches. The CDR3 loop reads CAISERGQGAEKLFF. CDR3 DNA: TGTGCCATCAGTGAAAGGGGACAGGGGGCGGAAAAACTGTTTTTT.

In its sample, this clonotype was seen a few times. The chain combines TRBV20-1 with TRBJ1-5, with a weak D call TRBD1 (5 bases). CDR1 is DFQATT and CDR2 is SNEGSKA in the germline V gene (reference sequence). The CDR3 length is 16 residues. The ends were cut back, 6 bases at V and 1 base at J, with 19 bases in the middle. The CDR3 protein is CSALRPGGRSNQPQHF. CDR3 in DNA: TGCAGTGCCCTCCGGCCGGGGGGTAGAAGCAATCAGCCCCAGCATTTT.

The rearrangement links TRBV2 to TRBJ2-4; the D gene is possibly TRBD2 (5 bases). The J call is doubtful: the DNA matches TRBJ2-7 better. This CDR3 contains 13 residues. Germline loops: CDR1 SNHLY, CDR2 FYNNEI. The CDR3: CASLPRPGNEQYF. The CDR3 bases are TGTGCCAGCCTACCTCGTCCGGGGAACGAGCAGTACTTC.

The chain joins TRBV20-1 to TRBJ2-7; 10 bases map to TRBD2. Germline values: CDR1 DFQATT, CDR2 SNEGSKA (reference sequence). The CDR3 contains 16 residues. V shed 0 bases and J 7 bases; nucleotides not matched to a gene: 12. CDR3 nucleotides: TGCAGTGCTAGAGACCGGGGTAGCGGGGGGTACAATGAGCAGTACTTC. It is translated as CSARDRGSGGYNEQYF.

This clonotype was found a few times. The V gene is TRBV6-1, the J gene TRBJ2-1; no clear D gene. The CDR3 has 13 residues. The germline gives CDR1 MNHNS, CDR2 SASEGT. Deletions cut 3 bases from V and 10 bases from J, with 13 bases between. CDR3 sequence reads: CASSDGLIGEQFF. CDR3 nucleotides: TGTGCCAGCAGTGATGGGCTGATAGGGGAGCAGTTCTTC.

The chain links TRBV20-1 to TRBJ2-3, with 9 nucleotides matching TRBD2. Germline loops: CDR1 DFQATT, CDR2 SNEGSKA (reference sequence). V dropped 0 bases and J dropped 4; count of bases not matched to a gene: 5. This CDR3 contains 15 residues. CDR3 in DNA: TGCAGTGCTAGAGATTCCCAGCGGGAGGCAGATACGCAGTATTTT. It translates to CSARDSQREADTQYF.

A remark on this clonotype: The junction departs from the called germline gene at one end, perhaps through a read error. The CDR3 spells CGASTSGGSTDTQYF. Written as DNA, the CDR3 is TGCGGTGCTAGTACCAGCGGGGGGAGTACAGATACGCAGTATTTT. The genes are TRBV20-1 and TRBJ2-3, with 9 bases aligning to TRBD2. CDR1 and CDR2 (germline): DFQATT, SNEGSKA (reference sequence). The length of the CDR3 is 15 residues.

This clonotype appeared a few times. The chain recombines TRBV28 with TRBJ1-4, with 7 bases matching TRBD1. This CDR3 has 14 residues. Losses at the gene ends were 6 bases for V and 7 bases for J; bases not matched to a gene: 8. Germline assignment: CDR1 MDHEN and CDR2 SYDVKM. CDR3 residues: CASSRTGALEKLFF. The CDR3 bases are TGTGCCAGCAGCCGTACAGGGGCACTTGAAAAACTGTTTTTT.

This clonotype appeared once. The rearrangement links TRBV27 to TRBJ1-4; D might be TRBD1 (5 bases). Germline CDR1 is MNHEY and CDR2 is SMNVEV (reference sequence). With 0 bases removed from V and 8 bases from J, the gap between germline ends came to 28 bases. The CDR3 is 20 amino acids. The CDR3 DNA follows: TGTGCCAGCAGTTTATCGCCCCCTGACAGTTGGTCCACCTTAGGGGAAAAACTGTTTTTT. Translated: CASSLSPPDSWSTLGEKLFF.

The chain carries TRBV7-6 and TRBJ2-3; maybe TRBD2 (7 bases). Trimming shortened V by 2 bases and J by 6 bases, and 18 bases separated the two germline ends. The germline V gene encodes CDR1 SGHVS and CDR2 FNYEAQ. This CDR3 is built from 16 residues. The CDR3 reads CASSLWGGAETDTQYF. As DNA, the CDR3 is TGTGCCAGCAGCTTATGGGGGGGCGCAGAAACGGATACGCAGTATTTT.

This clonotype was detected many times. The chain carries TRBV20-1 and TRBJ2-3; no reliable D call. The V end was cut by 8 bases, the J end by 2 bases, with 8 bases between. CDR3 size: 11 residues. Germline CDR1 and CDR2: DFQATT and SNEGSKA (reference sequence). The CDR3 DNA sequence: TGCAGTCCAGAATACACAGATACGCAGTATTTT. Amino acids: CSPEYTDTQYF.